The 9 T cell receptor beta chains below come from one sample, sequenced in a study of blood T cell repertoires in COVID-19. Assay: immunoSEQ multiplex PCR; the TCRdb copy retains only in-frame clones and omits some. Here the sample spans 140,000 to 150,000 clones, more than 80% being singletons. The sequencing sample was made of PBMCs or T cells enriched from blood (not recorded which). The receptors derive from a man aged 45-65 years who had recovered from COVID-19.

The chain recombines TRBV25-1 with TRBJ2-1; 10 bases align to TRBD1. V lost 4 bases to trimming and J lost 7 bases; unmatched junction nucleotides: 7. Germline assignment: CDR1 MGHDK and CDR2 SYGVNS. The CDR3 loop spans 15 amino acids. The CDR3 DNA reads TGTGCCAGCAGTGCCGACAGGGGGCGGTTGAATGAGCAGTTCTTC. This translates into CASSADRGRLNEQFF. Variable domain in full (rest from reference TRBV25-1 and TRBJ2-1): EADIYQTPRYLVIGTGKKITLECSQTMGHDKMYWYQQDPGMELHLIHYSYGVNSTEKGDLSSESTVSRIRTEHFPLTLESARPSHTSQYLCASSADRGRLNEQFFGPGTRLTVL.

This clone was detected only once. V usage is TRBV10-3 and J usage is TRBJ1-6, with D uncertain. CDR3 length: 13 amino acids. V shed 7 bases and J shed 7 bases, with 11 bases lying between them. Germline CDR1 reads ENHRY; CDR2 reads SYGVKD. The CDR3 reads CAIKPGNNSPLHF. CDR3 bases: TGTGCCATCAAGCCAGGAAACAATTCACCCCTCCACTTT.

The chain recombines TRBV7-9 with TRBJ2-1, with TRBD2 matching over 10 bases. The V gene's germline CDR1 is SEHNR and CDR2 FQNEAQ (reference sequence). The CDR3 sequence is 15 residues long. V was clipped by 3 bases and J by 4 bases; unmatched bases: 3. DNA for the CDR3: TGTGCCAGCAGCTTCGGGACTAGCGAGTACAATGAGCAGTTCTTC. This codes for CASSFGTSEYNEQFF.

This clone was seen just once. The rearrangement uses TRBV6-4 and TRBJ2-1, with D perhaps TRBD2 (5 bases). The CDR3 sequence is 18 residues long. Germline lookup yields CDR1 MRHNA and CDR2 SNTAGT. The V and J ends lost 5 bases and 0 bases respectively, with 20 bases between them. The CDR3 reads CASSQFSLATDSYNEQFF. CDR3 DNA: TGTGCCAGCAGTCAATTCTCGCTAGCTACAGACTCCTACAATGAGCAGTTCTTC.

The rearrangement uses TRBV20-1 and TRBJ2-7; 10 nucleotides align to TRBD2. The CDR3 runs to 14 residues. Unmatched junction bases numbered 5, after V lost 3 bases and J lost 3 bases. The germline V gene has CDR1 DFQATT and CDR2 SNEGSKA (reference sequence). The CDR3 DNA is TGCAGTGCTAGTTTAGCGGGGGGCCTCTACGAGCAGTACGTC. Translation gives CSASLAGGLYEQYV.

J is TRBJ1-1 and V is TRBV28, with 8 positions matching TRBD1. The germline V gene has CDR1 MDHEN and CDR2 SYDVKM. The V gene end was trimmed by 6 bases and the J gene end by 5 bases; junction bases not matched to a gene: 8. The CDR3 covers 14 residues. CDR3 sequence (DNA): TGTGCCAGCAGGGACAGGGCGGTGGGGACTGAAGCTTTCTTT. Protein sequence: CASRDRAVGTEAFF.

The sample holds one count of this clone. The chain combines TRBV19 with TRBJ1-6, with D possibly TRBD1 on 6 matching bases. The CDR3 has 14 amino acids. Germline values: CDR1 LNHDA, CDR2 SQIVND (reference sequence). V gave up 3 bases and J gave up 7 bases, with 10 bases separating them. CDR3 bases: TGTGCCAGTAGTATCGGGACACACAATTCACCCCTCCACTTT. As protein: CASSIGTHNSPLHF.

This clone was counted a few times. V gene TRBV19 combines with J gene TRBJ1-2; D is unresolved. The V gene lost 5 bases and the J gene lost 5 bases, with 12 bases spanning the gap. In germline, CDR1 is LNHDA, CDR2 SQIVND (reference sequence). CDR3 length: 13 residues. In DNA, the CDR3 is TGTGCCAGTAGTTTATATTCCGGTTATGGCTACACCTTC. It specifies CASSLYSGYGYTF.

The chain uses TRBV7-9 and TRBJ1-4; no clear D. This CDR3 region has 14 residues. Per germline, CDR1 SEHNR and CDR2 FQNEAQ (reference sequence). Trimming shortened V by 6 bases and J by 8 bases, and 16 bases separated the two germline ends. This CDR3 is CASRPPYRDEKLFF. CDR3 bases: TGTGCCAGCAGGCCACCATACAGAGACGAAAAACTGTTTTTT.